This T cell receptor beta chain stems from a study of blood T cell repertoires in COVID-19. Study at large: T cells, B-cell-depleted T cells, or PBMCs supplied cDNA or gDNA.

Study processing details: Cell counts per sample came from amplifying reference gene primers. Produced via immunoSEQ multiplex PCR; TCRdb's table is partial and in-frame only. V and J calls and clone size are those listed in that table; D and trimming were worked out from the DNA. Seen here are more than 85,000 clones, approximately 80% observed once, and the top ten hold more than 15%. Germline V gives CDR1 GTSNPN, CDR2 SVGIG (reference sequence). Trimming shortened V by 0 bases and J by 7 bases, and 10 bases separated the two germline ends. This CDR3 comprises 13 residues. This chain links TRBV30 with TRBJ1-5; D call uncertain. Specimen: peripheral blood. The sequence derives from a woman aged 60-75 years with acute or convalescent COVID-19. The CDR3 coding sequence is TGTGCCTGGAGTGTACTTGCGGAACAGCCCCAGCATTTT. Encoded protein: CAWSVLAEQPQHF.